This T cell receptor (beta chain) was captured by sequencing in a study of T cell repertoires in cytomegalovirus infection. TCRdb re-called the reads through MiXCR, storing one row per CDR3 protein. The sample consists of 150,000 to 200,000 distinct CDR3 sequences, roughly 20% of them appearing once. The CDR3 contains 14 residues. Germline assignment: CDR1 LNHDA and CDR2 SQIVND (reference sequence). V lost 0 bases and J 0 bases, leaving 5 bases between the germline ends. The genes are TRBV19 and TRBJ1-1; D unclear. Sequencing input: PBMCs. This TCR derives from a human donor in good health (CMV status not recorded). Some clones in this sample may be carry-over from other donors' samples. CDR3 region: CASSIEGLNTEAFF. In DNA form, the CDR3 reads TGTGCCAGTAGTATAGAGGGATTGAACACTGAAGCTTTCTTT.